Below are 2 T cell receptor beta chains sequenced from a single sample in a study of T cells in Graves' hyperthyroidism and ophthalmopathy. TCR beta CDR3 sequences were amplified from RNA transcripts. HTBI primers drove first-round RT-PCR of the TCR CDR3. Using its own MiXCR run on the multiplex PCR reads, TCRdb lists one record per CDR3 protein. The data contain hundreds of thousands of distinct CDR3 sequences, about 35% of them seen just once; the ten biggest clones take up 30% to 40%. The source material was blood. These receptors were taken from a woman aged 40 to 50 with Graves' hyperthyroidism.

This clonotype was picked up many times. The rearrangement joins TRBV5-4 to TRBJ1-3, with unresolved D. Trimming shortened V by 4 bases and J by 0 bases, and 8 bases separated the two germline ends. This CDR3 has 14 residues. Germline CDR1 and CDR2: SGHNT and YYREEE (reference sequence). The CDR3 here is CASSPADSGNTIYF. CDR3 coding DNA: TGTGCCAGCAGCCCAGCCGACTCTGGAAACACCATATATTTT.

The chain combines TRBV9 with TRBJ1-1; D might be TRBD1 (5 bases). The CDR3 loop spans 16 amino acids. Looked up from germline, CDR1 is SGDLS and CDR2 is YYNGEE. Deletions cut 4 bases from V and 1 base from J, with 17 bases between. The CDR3 is CASSQESGPRNTEAFF. CDR3 DNA: TGTGCCAGCAGCCAAGAGTCGGGGCCGAGGAACACTGAAGCTTTCTTT.